This record covers a single TCR beta chain. The data originate from a study of control samples from healthy donors and cancer patients. Libraries were prepared by immunoSEQ multiplex PCR; TCRdb keeps only in-frame clonotypes and omits some of them. The sample holds 15,000 to 20,000 clones, around 84% seen once. The sequence derives from a woman between 65 and 79 years old with colorectal cancer. Material for sequencing was PBMCs.

CDR3 coding DNA: TGCAGCGGAGCAGGGGAGACCCAGTACTTC. Translation gives CSGAGETQYF. This sequence joins TRBV29-1 and TRBJ2-5; D is possibly TRBD1 (5 bases). The CDR3 has 10 residues. In germline, CDR1 is SQVTM, CDR2 ANQGSEA. V was clipped by 7 bases and J by 5 bases, with 8 bases between them.